This T cell receptor (beta chain) was found in a study of brain T cells in children with intractable seizures (dated by TCRdb to the early 2020s). Study-wide context: Resected brain tissue from about 53 pediatric epilepsy surgery cases was initially screened for immune gene transcripts with a NanoString immunology panel. Of the 12 selected surgery cases, pre-surgery blood was also sequenced for eight, so four had brain tissue only. The paper's findings and limits, for the study overall: Because pre- and post-surgery blood were sequenced to different depths, clones absent from the pre-surgery sample may reflect undersampling. Viral specificity was inferred solely from CDR3 sequence similarity, and the HCMV serostatus of the patients was not known.

The time point label, as the study defines it: blood from clinic visit 5 months post-surgery; TSC patient then seizure free. The surgery cases with the highest brain T cell transcript signatures were chosen for TCR beta chain sequencing of brain tissue, and also of blood when blood was available. Patients had been treated with at least one anti-epileptic drug before surgery. The TCR-sequenced patients were children whose drug-resistant epilepsy was caused by tuberous sclerosis complex, focal cortical dysplasia, Rasmussen encephalitis or hemimegalencephaly. The Monarch genomic DNA purification kit was used to extract bulk genomic DNA from unsorted brain tissue and whole blood. As concerns this clone: Its antigen is still unknown. The sample holds no much larger clone one base away, and base qualities are not on file.

TCR beta chain sequences were generated from genomic DNA using the immunoSEQ assay. On the study's bioinformatics: CDR3 sequences that did not begin with the conserved framework cysteine at position 104 were removed manually. To get clonality, the normalized Shannon's Diversity Index was subtracted from one, giving values from 0 (maximal diversity) to 1 (oligoclonal). Differences in the frequency of the same CDR3 between samples, such as brain versus blood, were assessed with chi-squared comparison-of-proportions tests. Public clonotypes were identified by searching immuneACCESS, and similarity to known antiviral clonotypes was assessed with the VDJdb browser. The source is immuneACCESS, and TCRdb retained only in-frame sequences with V and J called. Part of the clones is not carried over; for the studies checked, unresolved V genes explain less than half of this, and the remainder is unexplained. The DNA was the basis for D and trimming; V, J and clone size are from that table. This sample comprises about 340,000 clones, about 93% of them detected only once. The biggest ten clones account for roughly 5.7% of the sample.

Sequences SGHTA (CDR1) and FQGNSA (CDR2) are obtained from the germline V gene. The CDR3 holds 16 amino acids from the cysteine to the phenylalanine. Here the CDR3 DNA is all that survives: 48 bases in frame from base 1. Deletion took 1 base off V and 0 bases off J, with a span of 12 bases between the germline ends. This chain joins TRBV7-2 to TRBJ1-1, with a weak D call of TRBD1 (6 bases match). This TCR came from a boy under two years old with tuberous sclerosis and intractable seizures. The specimen was peripheral blood, collected 5 to 6 months after surgery. The CDR3 has the sequence CASSLEHRAMNTEAFF. The nucleotide sequence is given as TGTGCCAGCAGCTTAGAGCACAGGGCGATGAACACTGAAGCTTTCTTT.